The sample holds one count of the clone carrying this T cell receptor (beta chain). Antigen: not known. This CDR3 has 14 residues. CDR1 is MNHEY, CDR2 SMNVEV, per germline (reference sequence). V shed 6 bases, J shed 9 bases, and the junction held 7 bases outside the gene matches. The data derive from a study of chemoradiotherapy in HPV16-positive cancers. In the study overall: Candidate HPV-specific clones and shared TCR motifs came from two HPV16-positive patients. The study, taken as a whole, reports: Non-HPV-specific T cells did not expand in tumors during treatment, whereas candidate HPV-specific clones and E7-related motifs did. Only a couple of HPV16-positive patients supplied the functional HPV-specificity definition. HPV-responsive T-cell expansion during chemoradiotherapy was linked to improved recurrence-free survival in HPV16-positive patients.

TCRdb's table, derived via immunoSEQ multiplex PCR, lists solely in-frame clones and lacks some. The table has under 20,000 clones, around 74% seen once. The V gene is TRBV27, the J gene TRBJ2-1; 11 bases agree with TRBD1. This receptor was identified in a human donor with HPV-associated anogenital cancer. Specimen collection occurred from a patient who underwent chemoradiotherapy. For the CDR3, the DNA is TGTGCCAGCAGCCTTGGACAGGGGGCCTTTGAGCAGTTCTTC. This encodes CASSLGQGAFEQFF.